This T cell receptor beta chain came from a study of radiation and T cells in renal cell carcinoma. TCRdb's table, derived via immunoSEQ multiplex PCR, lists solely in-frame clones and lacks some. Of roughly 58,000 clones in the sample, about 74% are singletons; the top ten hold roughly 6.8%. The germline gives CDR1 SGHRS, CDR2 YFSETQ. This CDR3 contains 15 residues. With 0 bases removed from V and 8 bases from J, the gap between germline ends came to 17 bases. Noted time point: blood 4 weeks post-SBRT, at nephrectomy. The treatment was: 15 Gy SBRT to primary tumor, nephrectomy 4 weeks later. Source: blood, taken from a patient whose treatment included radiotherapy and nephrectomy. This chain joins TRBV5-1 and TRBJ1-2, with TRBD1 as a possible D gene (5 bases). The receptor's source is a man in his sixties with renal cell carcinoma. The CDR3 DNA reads TGCGCCAGCAGCTTGGCCAGGGAAGGTACGAGGGGCTACACCTTC. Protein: CASSLAREGTRGYTF.